Shown below are 9 T cell receptor beta chains from a single sample sequenced in a study of T cell responses to AZD1222 COVID-19 vaccine. Using immunoSEQ multiplex PCR, the repertoire was profiled, and TCRdb retains in-frame clones only, with some absent. This sample carries approximately 150,000 clones, 87% of them seen once, and the ten largest clones take around 3%. Sequences were derived from peripheral blood, sampled on day 0 of AZD1222 vaccination. These receptors were collected from an adult in good health.

The rearrangement links TRBV19 to TRBJ2-1; 12 bases fit TRBD2. CDR1 and CDR2 (germline): LNHDA, SQIVND (reference sequence). V shed 5 bases, J shed 4 bases, and the junction held 3 bases outside the gene matches. This CDR3 has 15 residues. The CDR3 spells CASSALAGGYNEQFF. The DNA for the CDR3 is TGTGCCAGTAGTGCACTAGCGGGAGGATACAATGAGCAGTTCTTC.

This chain uses TRBV27 with TRBJ2-7; D is unclear. Trimming pared 8 bases from V and 0 bases from J, leaving 14 bases between. This CDR3 is built from 14 residues. From germline, CDR1 is MNHEY and CDR2 SMNVEV (reference sequence). CDR3 in DNA: TGTGCCAGCTTAAGCCTATCGGGCTCCTACGAGCAGTACTTC. It translates to CASLSLSGSYEQYF.

V usage is TRBV19 and J usage is TRBJ2-2; 7 bases fit TRBD2. The CDR3 has 15 residues. J gave up 4 bases and V 6 bases, and 8 bases lay outside the gene matches. The germline CDR1 and CDR2 sequences are LNHDA and SQIVND (reference sequence). The CDR3 loop is CASSPSGLATGELFF. In DNA form, the CDR3 reads TGTGCCAGTAGCCCTAGCGGTCTCGCCACCGGGGAGCTGTTTTTT. Looking up the rest from reference TRBV19 and TRBJ2-2 gives the full variable domain: DGGITQSPKYLFRKEGQNVTLSCEQNLNHDAMYWYRQDPGQGLRLIYYSQIVNDFQKGDIAEGYSVSREKKESFPLTVTSAQKNPTAFYLCASSPSGLATGELFFGEGSRLTVL.

The gene calls are TRBV30 and TRBJ2-3, with D maybe TRBD2 (6 bases). The germline V gene encodes CDR1 GTSNPN and CDR2 SVGIG (reference sequence). This CDR3 has 13 residues. Between the trimmed V and J ends, which lost 2 bases and 0 bases, there was a span of 6 bases. The CDR3 DNA follows: TGTGCCTGGAGTAGCGGGAGCACAGATACGCAGTATTTT. Translation: CAWSSGSTDTQYF.

J is TRBJ2-1 and V is TRBV2; 7 nucleotides align to TRBD2. V shed 2 bases and J 5 bases; nucleotides not matched to a gene: 3. Germline loops: CDR1 SNHLY, CDR2 FYNNEI. The CDR3 is 14 residues long. CDR3 DNA: TGTGCCAGCAGTGAACTAGCGGCAAACAATGAGCAGTTCTTC. As protein: CASSELAANNEQFF.

CDR3 nucleotide sequence: TGTGCCAGCAGCCCACTGACGTTGGGGTATGGCTACACCTTC. Residues: CASSPLTLGYGYTF. V gene TRBV7-2 combines with J gene TRBJ1-2; no reliable D call. Deletions cut 5 bases from V and 5 bases from J, with 15 bases between. CDR3 length: 14 amino acids. Germline V gives CDR1 SGHTA, CDR2 FQGNSA.

V gene TRBV2 combines with J gene TRBJ2-7, with 9 bases matching TRBD2. J was trimmed by 5 bases and V by 8 bases; bases with no gene match: 7. This CDR3 spans 13 amino acids. Per the germline V gene, CDR1 is SNHLY and CDR2 is FYNNEI. CDR3 amino acids: CASSSAGGNEQYF. Written as DNA, the CDR3 is TGTGCCAGCTCCTCAGCGGGAGGCAACGAGCAGTACTTC.

The chain recombines TRBV7-9 with TRBJ2-5; D remains unclear. CDR3 length: 14 amino acids. Deletions cut 5 bases from V and 5 bases from J, with 15 bases between. Germline-derived CDR1 and CDR2 are SEHNR and FQNEAQ (reference sequence). The CDR3 DNA reads TGTGCCAGCAGCAGCTCTCTAGAGTCCGAGACCCAGTACTTC. This sequence encodes CASSSSLESETQYF.

The V call is TRBV23-1, the J call TRBJ1-4; weak D call: TRBD1 (5 bases). TRBV23-1 is an ORF, and what it does is uncertain. V lost 9 bases, J lost 7 bases, and 15 bases lay in between. This CDR3 comprises 13 residues. In DNA form, the CDR3 reads TGCGCCAGGGGGGAGGGCTCAGCTGAAAAACTGTTTTTT. It yields the protein CARGEGSAEKLFF.